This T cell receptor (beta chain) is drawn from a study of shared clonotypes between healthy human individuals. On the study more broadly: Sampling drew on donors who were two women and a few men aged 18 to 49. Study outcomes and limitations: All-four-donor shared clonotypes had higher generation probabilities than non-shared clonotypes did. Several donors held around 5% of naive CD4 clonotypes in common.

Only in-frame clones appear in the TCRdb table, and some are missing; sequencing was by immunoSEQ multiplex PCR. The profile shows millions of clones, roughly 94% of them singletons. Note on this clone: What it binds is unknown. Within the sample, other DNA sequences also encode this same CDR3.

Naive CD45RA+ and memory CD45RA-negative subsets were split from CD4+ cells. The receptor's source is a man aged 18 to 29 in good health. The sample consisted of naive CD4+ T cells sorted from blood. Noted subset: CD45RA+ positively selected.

In DNA, the CDR3 is TGTGCCAGCTCTCAAGACAGGGCAGAGACCCAGTACTTC. Residues: CASSQDRAETQYF. The V gene is TRBV18, the J gene TRBJ2-5, with 7 bases lining up with TRBD1. The CDR3 is 13 residues long. Germline V gene sequence: CDR1 KGHSH, CDR2 LQKENI. V trimming: 6 bases; J trimming: 4 bases; junction bases outside the gene matches: 5.